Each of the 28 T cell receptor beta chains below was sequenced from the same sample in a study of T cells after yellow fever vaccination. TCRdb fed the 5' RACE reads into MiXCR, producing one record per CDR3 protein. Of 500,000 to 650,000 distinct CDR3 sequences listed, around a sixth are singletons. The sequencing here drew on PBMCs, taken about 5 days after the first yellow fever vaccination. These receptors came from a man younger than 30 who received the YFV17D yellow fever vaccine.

The CDR3 DNA reads TGTGCCAGCAGTCCCCAAGGAGGGCACACTGAAGCTTTCTTT. This gives the protein CASSPQGGHTEAFF. The chain uses TRBV27 and TRBJ1-1; D gene uncertain. CDR3 length: 14 amino acids. Germline V lookup: CDR1 MNHEY, CDR2 SMNVEV (reference sequence). V shed 5 bases and J shed 3 bases, with 13 bases lying between them.

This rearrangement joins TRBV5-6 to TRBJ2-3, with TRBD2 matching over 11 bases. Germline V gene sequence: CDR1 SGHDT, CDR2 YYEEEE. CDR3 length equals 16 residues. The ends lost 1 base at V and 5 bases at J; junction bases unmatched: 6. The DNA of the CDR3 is TGTGCCAGCAGCTTGTCGTCGGGACTAGCGGTAGATACGCAGTATTTT. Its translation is CASSLSSGLAVDTQYF. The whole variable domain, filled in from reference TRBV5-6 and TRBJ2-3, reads DAGVTQSPTHLIKTRGQQVTLRCSPKSGHDTVSWYQQALGQGPQFIFQYYEEEERQRGNFPDRFSGHQFPNYSSELNVNALLLGDSALYLCASSLSSGLAVDTQYFGPGTRLTVL.

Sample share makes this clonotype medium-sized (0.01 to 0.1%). The CDR3: CASSDGLASTDTQYF. In DNA form, the CDR3 reads TGTGCCAGCAGTGACGGACTAGCTAGCACAGATACGCAGTATTTT. The chain carries TRBV6-4 and TRBJ2-3; TRBD2 matches at 8 bases. The CDR3 totals 15 residues. Looked up from germline, CDR1 is MRHNA and CDR2 is SNTAGT. V was pared by 2 bases and J by 0 bases, with 1 base of the junction left unmatched.

The DNA for the CDR3 is TGTGCCAGCAGAGTGACAGGGGTTGACTATGGCTACACCTTC. Protein sequence: CASRVTGVDYGYTF. This rearrangement joins TRBV6-1 to TRBJ1-2; TRBD1 aligns across 8 bases. The V segment lost 6 bases and the J segment 3 bases; nucleotides outside the gene matches: 6. CDR1 and CDR2 (germline): MNHNS, SASEGT. The CDR3 is made up of 14 amino acids.

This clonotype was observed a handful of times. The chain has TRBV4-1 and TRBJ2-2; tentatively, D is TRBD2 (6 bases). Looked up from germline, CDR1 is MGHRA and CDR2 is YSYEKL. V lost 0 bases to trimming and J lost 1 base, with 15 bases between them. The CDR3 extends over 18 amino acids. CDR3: CASSQDQERVLNTGELFF. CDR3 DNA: TGCGCCAGCAGCCAAGACCAGGAGCGGGTGCTGAACACCGGGGAGCTGTTTTTT.

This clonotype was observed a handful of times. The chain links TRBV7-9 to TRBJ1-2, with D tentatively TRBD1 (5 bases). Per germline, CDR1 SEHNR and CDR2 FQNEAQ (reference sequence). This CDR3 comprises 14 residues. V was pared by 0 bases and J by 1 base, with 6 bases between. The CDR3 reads CASSLATVNYGYTF. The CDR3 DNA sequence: TGTGCCAGCAGCTTAGCGACAGTTAACTATGGCTACACCTTC. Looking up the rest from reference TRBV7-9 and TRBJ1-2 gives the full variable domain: DTGVSQNPRHKITKRGQNVTFRCDPISEHNRLYWYRQTLGQGPEFLTYFQNEAQLEKSRLLSDRFSAERPKGSFSTLEIQRTEQGDSAMYLCASSLATVNYGYTFGSGTRLTVV.

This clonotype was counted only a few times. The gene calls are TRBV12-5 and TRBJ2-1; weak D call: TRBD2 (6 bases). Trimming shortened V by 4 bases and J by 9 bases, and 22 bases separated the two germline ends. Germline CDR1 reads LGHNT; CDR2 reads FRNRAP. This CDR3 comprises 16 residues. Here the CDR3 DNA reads TGTGCTAGTGGTTCAGCCGCGGGGCAGGGTGGTGGTGAGCAGTTCTTC. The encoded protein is CASGSAAGQGGGEQFF.

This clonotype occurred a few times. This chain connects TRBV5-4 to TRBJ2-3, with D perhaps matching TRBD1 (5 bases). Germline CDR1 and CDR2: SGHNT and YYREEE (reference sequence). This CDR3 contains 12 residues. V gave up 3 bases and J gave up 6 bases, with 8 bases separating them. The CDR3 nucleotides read TGTGCCAGCAGCTCAAAGGGGGATACGCAGTATTTT. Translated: CASSSKGDTQYF.

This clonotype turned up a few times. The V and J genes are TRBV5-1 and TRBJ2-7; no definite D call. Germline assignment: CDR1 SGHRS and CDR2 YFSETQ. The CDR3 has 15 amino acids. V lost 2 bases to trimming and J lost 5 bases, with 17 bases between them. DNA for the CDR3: TGCGCCAGCAGCTTATCGCACCCTACAAGGGACGAGCAGTACTTC. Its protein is CASSLSHPTRDEQYF.

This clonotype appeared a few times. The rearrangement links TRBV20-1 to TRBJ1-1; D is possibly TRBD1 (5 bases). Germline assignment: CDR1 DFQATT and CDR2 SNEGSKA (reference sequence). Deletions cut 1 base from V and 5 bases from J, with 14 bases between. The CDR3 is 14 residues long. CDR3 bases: TGCAGTGCTAGAGCCCCGGGGGGGGGGACTGAAGCTTTCTTT. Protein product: CSARAPGGGTEAFF.

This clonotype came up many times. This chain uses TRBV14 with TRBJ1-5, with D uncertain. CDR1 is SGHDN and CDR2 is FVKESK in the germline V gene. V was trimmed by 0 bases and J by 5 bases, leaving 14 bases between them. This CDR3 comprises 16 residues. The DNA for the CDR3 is TGTGCCAGCAGCCAAGATCCCGCAGACTGTGATCAGCCCCAGCATTTT. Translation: CASSQDPADCDQPQHF.

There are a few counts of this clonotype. The CDR3 nucleotides read TGTGCCAGCAGCTTAGCACCTCTAGGTCAGGGCCAAGAGACCCAGTACTTC. It translates to CASSLAPLGQGQETQYF. The chain links TRBV7-2 to TRBJ2-5, with D possibly TRBD1 on 5 matching bases. CDR1 is SGHTA and CDR2 is FQGNSA in the germline V gene. The CDR3 contains 17 residues. Trimming took off 0 bases at V and 1 base at J, with 15 bases between the two ends.

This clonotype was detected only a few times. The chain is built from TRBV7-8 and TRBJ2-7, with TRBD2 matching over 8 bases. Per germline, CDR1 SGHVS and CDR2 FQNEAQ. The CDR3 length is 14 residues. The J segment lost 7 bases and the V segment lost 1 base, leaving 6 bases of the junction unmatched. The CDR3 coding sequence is TGTGCCAGCAGCTTAGGTGGCGGGGGGCGGGAGCAGTACTTC. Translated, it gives CASSLGGGGREQYF. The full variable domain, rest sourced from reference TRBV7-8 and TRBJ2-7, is GAGVSQSPRYKVAKRGQDVALRCDPISGHVSLFWYQQALGQGPEFLTYFQNEAQLDKSGLPSDRFFAERPEGSVSTLKIQRTQQEDSAVYLCASSLGGGGREQYFGPGTRLTVT.

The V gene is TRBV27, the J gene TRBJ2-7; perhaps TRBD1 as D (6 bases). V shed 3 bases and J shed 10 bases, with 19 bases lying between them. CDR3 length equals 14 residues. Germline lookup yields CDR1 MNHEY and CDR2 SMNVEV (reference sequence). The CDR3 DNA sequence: TGTGCCAGCAGTTTCGGCAGGGGTGTTGGCGAACAGTACGTC. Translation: CASSFGRGVGEQYV.

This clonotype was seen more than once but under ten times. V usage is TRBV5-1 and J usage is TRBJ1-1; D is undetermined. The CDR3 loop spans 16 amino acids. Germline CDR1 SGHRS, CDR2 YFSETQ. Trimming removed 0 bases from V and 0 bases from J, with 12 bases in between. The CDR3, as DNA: TGCGCCAGCAGCTTGGAGTGGGGTCAGCTGAACACTGAAGCTTTCTTT. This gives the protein CASSLEWGQLNTEAFF.

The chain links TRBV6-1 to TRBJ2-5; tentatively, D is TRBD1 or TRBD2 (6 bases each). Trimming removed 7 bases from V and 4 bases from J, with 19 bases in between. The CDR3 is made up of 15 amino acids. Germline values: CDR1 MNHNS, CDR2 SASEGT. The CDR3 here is CASTQVRGAGETQYF. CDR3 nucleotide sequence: TGTGCCAGCACCCAGGTTAGGGGGGCAGGAGAGACCCAGTACTTC.

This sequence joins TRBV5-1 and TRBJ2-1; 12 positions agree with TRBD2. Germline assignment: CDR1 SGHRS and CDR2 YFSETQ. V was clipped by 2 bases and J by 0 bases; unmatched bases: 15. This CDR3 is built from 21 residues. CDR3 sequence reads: CASSFPITSGGLKSSYNEQFF. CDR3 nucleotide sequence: TGCGCCAGCAGCTTTCCAATCACTAGCGGGGGGTTGAAAAGCTCCTACAATGAGCAGTTCTTC.

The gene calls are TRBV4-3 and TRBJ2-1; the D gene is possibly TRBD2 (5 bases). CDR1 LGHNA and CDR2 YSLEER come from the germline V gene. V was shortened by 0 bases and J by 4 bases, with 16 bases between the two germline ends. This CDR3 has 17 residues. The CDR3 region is CASSQDRLFGVYNEQFF. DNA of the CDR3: TGCGCCAGCAGCCAAGATCGTTTGTTCGGGGTTTACAATGAGCAGTTCTTC.

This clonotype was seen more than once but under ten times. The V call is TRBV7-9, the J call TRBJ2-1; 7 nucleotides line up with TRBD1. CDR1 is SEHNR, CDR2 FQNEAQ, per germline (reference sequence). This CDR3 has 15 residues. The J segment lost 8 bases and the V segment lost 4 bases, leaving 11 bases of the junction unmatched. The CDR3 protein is CASSYVYGQAHEQFF. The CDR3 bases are TGTGCCAGCAGCTACGTCTATGGACAGGCCCATGAGCAGTTCTTC. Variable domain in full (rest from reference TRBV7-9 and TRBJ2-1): DTGVSQNPRHKITKRGQNVTFRCDPISEHNRLYWYRQTLGQGPEFLTYFQNEAQLEKSRLLSDRFSAERPKGSFSTLEIQRTEQGDSAMYLCASSYVYGQAHEQFFGPGTRLTVL.

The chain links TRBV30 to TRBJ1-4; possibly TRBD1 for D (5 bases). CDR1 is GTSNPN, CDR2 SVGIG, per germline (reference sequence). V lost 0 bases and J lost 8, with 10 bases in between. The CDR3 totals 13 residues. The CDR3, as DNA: TGTGCCTGGAGTGTACAAGGGGAGGAAAAACTGTTTTTT. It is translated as CAWSVQGEEKLFF.

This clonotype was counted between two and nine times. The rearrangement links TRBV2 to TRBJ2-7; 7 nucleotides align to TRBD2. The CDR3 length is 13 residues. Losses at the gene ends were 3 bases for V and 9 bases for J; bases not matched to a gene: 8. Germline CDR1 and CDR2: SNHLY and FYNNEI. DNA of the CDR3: TGTGCCAGCAGTGACTGGACTAGTCGGGTGCAGTACTTC. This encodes CASSDWTSRVQYF.

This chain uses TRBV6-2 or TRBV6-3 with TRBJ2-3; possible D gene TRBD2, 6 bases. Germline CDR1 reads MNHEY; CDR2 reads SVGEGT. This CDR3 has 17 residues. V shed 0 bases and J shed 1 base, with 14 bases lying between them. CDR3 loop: CASSYSILSSGTDTQYF. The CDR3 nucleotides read TGTGCCAGCAGTTACTCGATCCTGTCTAGCGGCACAGATACGCAGTATTTT.

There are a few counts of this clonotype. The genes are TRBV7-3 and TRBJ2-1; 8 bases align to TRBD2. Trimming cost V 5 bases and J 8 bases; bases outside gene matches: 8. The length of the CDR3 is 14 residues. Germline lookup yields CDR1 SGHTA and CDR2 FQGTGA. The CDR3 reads CASSPRGAFDEQFF. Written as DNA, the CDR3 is TGTGCCAGCAGCCCGCGGGGGGCTTTCGATGAGCAGTTCTTC.

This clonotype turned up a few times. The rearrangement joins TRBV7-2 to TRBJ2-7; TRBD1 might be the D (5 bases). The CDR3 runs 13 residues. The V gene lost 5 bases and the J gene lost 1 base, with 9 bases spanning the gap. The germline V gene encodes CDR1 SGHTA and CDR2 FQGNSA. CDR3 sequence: CASSRDRSYEQYV. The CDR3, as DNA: TGTGCCAGCAGCCGAGACAGATCCTACGAGCAGTACGTC.

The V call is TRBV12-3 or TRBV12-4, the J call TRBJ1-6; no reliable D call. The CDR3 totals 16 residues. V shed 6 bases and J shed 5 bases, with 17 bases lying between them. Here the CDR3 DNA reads TGTGCCAGCAGCCCCGACCTCCACCGAGATAATTCACCCCTCCACTTT. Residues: CASSPDLHRDNSPLHF.

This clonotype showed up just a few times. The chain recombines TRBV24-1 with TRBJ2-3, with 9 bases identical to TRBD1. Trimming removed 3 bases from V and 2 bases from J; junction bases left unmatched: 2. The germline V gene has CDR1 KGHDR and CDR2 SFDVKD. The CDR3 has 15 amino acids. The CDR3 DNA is TGTGCCACCAGTGATAGACAGGGGGACACAGATACGCAGTATTTT. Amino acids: CATSDRQGDTDTQYF.

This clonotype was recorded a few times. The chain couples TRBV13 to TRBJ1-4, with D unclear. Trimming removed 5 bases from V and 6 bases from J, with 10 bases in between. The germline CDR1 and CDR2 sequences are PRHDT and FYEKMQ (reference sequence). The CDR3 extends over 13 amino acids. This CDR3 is CASSANTDEKLFF. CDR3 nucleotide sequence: TGTGCCAGCAGCGCCAACACCGATGAAAAACTGTTTTTT.

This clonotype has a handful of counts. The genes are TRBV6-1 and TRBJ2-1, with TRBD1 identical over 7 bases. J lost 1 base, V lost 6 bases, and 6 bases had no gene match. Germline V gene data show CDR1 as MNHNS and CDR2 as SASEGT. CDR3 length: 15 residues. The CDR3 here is CASSITGASYNEQFF. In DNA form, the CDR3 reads TGTGCCAGCAGCATAACAGGGGCATCCTACAATGAGCAGTTCTTC.